Following are 28 T cell receptor beta chains from one sample sequenced in a study of identical twins. TCRdb reprocessed the 5' RACE reads via MiXCR and lists one record per CDR3 protein. The sample yields hundreds of thousands of distinct CDR3 sequences, less than 25% seen once. The data were also submitted as part of a second study, on T cells expressing NK-cell markers.

The specimen was CD4+ T cells sorted from blood. All receptors come from a young woman in good health.

This clonotype showed up just a few times. The chain is built from TRBV5-1 and TRBJ2-7, with D perhaps TRBD1 (5 bases). The germline gives CDR1 SGHRS, CDR2 YFSETQ. Trimming pared 3 bases from V and 3 bases from J, leaving 13 bases between. The CDR3 runs 14 residues. The CDR3 protein is CASSSGHTYYEQYF. CDR3 DNA sequence: TGCGCCAGCAGCTCCGGACACACGTACTACGAGCAGTACTTC.

This clonotype was counted only a few times. The chain recombines TRBV10-3 with TRBJ2-1, with 16 bases fitting TRBD2. The CDR3 sequence is 17 residues long. CDR1 ENHRY and CDR2 SYGVKD come from the germline V gene. V was pared by 4 bases and J by 6 bases, with 6 bases of the junction left unmatched. CDR3 residues: CAISGGLAGGQGNEQFF. The CDR3 nucleotides are TGTGCCATCAGTGGGGGACTAGCGGGAGGGCAAGGCAATGAGCAGTTCTTC.

The J gene is TRBJ2-1, the V gene TRBV6-2 or TRBV6-3, with TRBD1 matching 9 bases. The CDR3 consists of 16 residues. V lost 2 bases and J lost 2; bases outside the gene matches: 4. Germline V gene lookup returns CDR1 MNHEY and CDR2 SVGEGT. CDR3 coding DNA: TGTGCCAGCAGTTACCCCGGGACAGGGACCTACAATGAGCAGTTCTTC. It encodes CASSYPGTGTYNEQFF.

On this clonotype: An end of the junction does not agree with germline; a read error may underlie this. V and J are TRBV29-1 and TRBJ2-2; the D gene is possibly TRBD2 (5 bases). CDR3 length: 11 amino acids. The germline V gene encodes CDR1 SQVTM and CDR2 ANQGSEA. CDR3 amino acids: CSVARAGELVF. The CDR3 nucleotides read TGCAGCGTTGCACGGGCTGGGGAGCTGGTTTTT.

This clonotype was counted only a few times. V gene TRBV20-1 combines with J gene TRBJ1-1; 7 positions agree with TRBD1. The CDR3 has 13 amino acids. CDR1 DFQATT and CDR2 SNEGSKA come from the germline V gene (reference sequence). J was trimmed by 0 bases and V by 5 bases; bases with no gene match: 3. The CDR3 sequence is CSAAGTVNTEAFF. CDR3 in DNA: TGCAGTGCTGCCGGGACAGTGAACACTGAAGCTTTCTTT.

This clonotype has more than one count but fewer than ten. V usage is TRBV20-1 and J usage is TRBJ2-3; 11 bases fit TRBD1. CDR1 DFQATT and CDR2 SNEGSKA come from the germline V gene (reference sequence). Trimming removed 5 bases from V and 3 bases from J; junction bases left unmatched: 4. The CDR3 extends over 14 amino acids. CDR3 protein: CSAGGTGGTDTQYF. The CDR3 DNA reads TGCAGTGCTGGAGGGACAGGGGGGACAGATACGCAGTATTTT.

The chain recombines TRBV20-1 with TRBJ2-3; the D is unclear. Germline CDR1 DFQATT, CDR2 SNEGSKA (reference sequence). The V gene lost 5 bases and the J gene lost 5 bases, with 11 bases spanning the gap. This CDR3 contains 12 residues. CDR3 DNA: TGCAGTGCTTCCGCTCGACTAGATACGCAGTATTTT. It translates to CSASARLDTQYF.

The chain recombines TRBV20-1 with TRBJ2-5; TRBD2 is a possible D gene (6 bases). Germline-derived CDR1 and CDR2 are DFQATT and SNEGSKA (reference sequence). The CDR3 sequence is 12 residues long. V gave up 6 bases and J gave up 2 bases, with 10 bases separating them. CDR3 residues: CSARTKQETQYF. In DNA form, the CDR3 reads TGCAGTGCCAGGACTAAGCAAGAGACCCAGTACTTC.

This sequence joins TRBV27 and TRBJ2-3; D remains ambiguous. The germline CDR1 and CDR2 sequences are MNHEY and SMNVEV (reference sequence). Trimming removed 7 bases at V and 2 bases at J, with 13 bases between. This CDR3 is 14 amino acids long. The CDR3: CASKWALSTDTQYF. The CDR3 nucleotides are TGTGCCAGCAAATGGGCACTGTCCACAGATACGCAGTATTTT.

This rearrangement joins TRBV3-1 to TRBJ2-1; 9 nucleotides match TRBD1. This CDR3 region has 16 residues. V gave up 4 bases and J gave up 5 bases; unmatched junction bases: 9. Germline V gene data show CDR1 as LGHDT and CDR2 as YNNKEL (reference sequence). CDR3 in amino acids: CASSPRDRVGNNEQFF. DNA of the CDR3: TGTGCCAGCAGCCCCCGGGACAGGGTAGGAAACAATGAGCAGTTCTTC.

This clonotype came up a few times. The chain carries TRBV5-6 and TRBJ2-2; TRBD2 matches 8 bases. The CDR3 has 16 residues. J gave up 1 base and V 7 bases, and 9 bases lay outside the gene matches. CDR1 SGHDT and CDR2 YYEEEE come from the germline V gene. The CDR3 DNA is TGTGCCAGCTACACAAAACTAGCGGTGAACACCGGGGAGCTGTTTTTT. Its translation is CASYTKLAVNTGELFF.

This clonotype was observed a few times. The gene calls are TRBV7-2 and TRBJ1-2, with D possibly being TRBD1 (6 bases). Per germline, CDR1 SGHTA and CDR2 FQGNSA. Trimming removed 1 base from V and 2 bases from J, with 11 bases in between. CDR3 length: 15 residues. CDR3 sequence (DNA): TGTGCCAGCAGCTTAGTGTACGACAGGAACTATGGCTACACCTTC. Amino acids: CASSLVYDRNYGYTF. Together with reference TRBV7-2 and TRBJ1-2, the CDR3 gives the full variable domain: GAGVSQSPSNKVTEKGKDVELRCDPISGHTALYWYRQSLGQGLEFLIYFQGNSAPDKSGLPSDRFSAERTGGSVSTLTIQRTQQEDSAVYLCASSLVYDRNYGYTFGSGTRLTVV.

This chain joins TRBV6-1 and TRBJ2-3, with D hard to call. Trimming pared 5 bases from V and 5 bases from J, leaving 11 bases between. CDR3 length: 13 amino acids. Looked up from germline, CDR1 is MNHNS and CDR2 is SASEGT. The CDR3 loop is CASSPQLVDTQYF. In nucleotides, the CDR3 is TGTGCCAGCAGTCCCCAACTTGTAGATACGCAGTATTTT.

V usage is TRBV5-1 and J usage is TRBJ2-2, with D perhaps TRBD1 (6 bases). The CDR3 covers 19 residues. Trimming removed 2 bases at V and 5 bases at J, with 25 bases between. CDR1 is SGHRS and CDR2 is YFSETQ in the germline V gene. The CDR3 reads CASSFGVSSQGIGTGELFF. CDR3 in DNA: TGCGCCAGCAGCTTTGGAGTCTCTTCACAGGGAATTGGGACCGGGGAGCTGTTTTTT.

The chain has TRBV10-3 and TRBJ2-3; D gene uncertain. This CDR3 region has 14 residues. Per germline, CDR1 ENHRY and CDR2 SYGVKD. The V and J ends lost 2 bases and 10 bases respectively, with 16 bases between them. The CDR3 is CAISEVAGLNAQYF. The CDR3 coding sequence is TGTGCCATCAGTGAGGTCGCAGGTTTAAATGCGCAGTATTTT.

The chain links TRBV6-1 to TRBJ2-7; 7 nucleotides align to TRBD2. The CDR3 spans 16 residues. The ends lost 3 bases at V and 3 bases at J; junction bases unmatched: 11. Germline-derived CDR1 and CDR2 are MNHNS and SASEGT. The CDR3 nucleotides read TGTGCCAGCAGTGACCCCTGGGGAGGGAAATTCTACGAGCAGTACTTC. Protein sequence: CASSDPWGGKFYEQYF.

The V call is TRBV5-1, the J call TRBJ1-2, with 9 bases that match TRBD1. The CDR3 spans 15 residues. The V gene end was trimmed by 4 bases and the J gene end by 2 bases; junction bases not matched to a gene: 6. Germline V gives CDR1 SGHRS, CDR2 YFSETQ. CDR3 DNA: TGCGCCAGCAGCCGGGGGGGGACAGGGAACTATGGCTACACCTTC. As protein: CASSRGGTGNYGYTF.

The J gene is TRBJ1-3, the V gene TRBV20-1, with TRBD1 matching 8 bases. After removal of 6 bases from V and 9 bases from J, the junction contained 7 bases not matched to a gene. The CDR3 covers 12 residues. Germline V gene lookup returns CDR1 DFQATT and CDR2 SNEGSKA (reference sequence). CDR3 DNA: TGCAGTGCCCTGACAGGGGAGTTCACCATATATTTT. As protein: CSALTGEFTIYF.

The chain has TRBV29-1 and TRBJ1-2, with D perhaps matching TRBD1 (5 bases). Deletions cut 5 bases from V and 4 bases from J, with 17 bases between. CDR3 size: 14 residues. The germline V gene has CDR1 SQVTM and CDR2 ANQGSEA. CDR3 loop: CSVSTWGDPYGYTF. DNA of the CDR3: TGCAGCGTTTCAACCTGGGGGGACCCCTATGGCTACACCTTC.

This clonotype occurred a few times. V gene TRBV24-1 combines with J gene TRBJ2-1; D might be TRBD1 or TRBD2, each matching 6 bases. Germline V gives CDR1 KGHDR, CDR2 SFDVKD. V was shortened by 9 bases and J by 4 bases, with 12 bases between the two germline ends. This CDR3 has 13 residues. The CDR3 DNA sequence: TGTGCCACCGGGGGGCCCAATTACAATGAGCAGTTCTTC. Its translation: CATGGPNYNEQFF.

The V gene is TRBV12-3 or TRBV12-4, the J gene TRBJ2-2; 7 nucleotides match TRBD1. The length of the CDR3 is 15 residues. V dropped 0 bases and J dropped 7; count of bases not matched to a gene: 5. CDR3 sequence reads: CASSLALTGFGELFF. DNA of the CDR3: TGTGCCAGCAGTTTAGCTCTGACAGGGTTCGGGGAGCTGTTTTTT.

This clonotype came up a few times. The chain joins TRBV14 to TRBJ2-1, with a weak D call TRBD2 (6 bases). The CDR3 sequence is 16 residues long. With 1 base removed from V and 5 bases from J, the gap between germline ends came to 15 bases. Germline assignment: CDR1 SGHDN and CDR2 FVKESK. The CDR3 DNA is TGTGCCAGCAGCCAAGTAGGTCAGCGGGCCCACAATGAGCAGTTCTTC. Translation gives CASSQVGQRAHNEQFF. Looking up the rest from reference TRBV14 and TRBJ2-1 gives the full variable domain: EAGVTQFPSHSVIEKGQTVTLRCDPISGHDNLYWYRRVMGKEIKFLLHFVKESKQDESGMPNNRFLAERTGGTYSTLKVQPAELEDSGVYFCASSQVGQRAHNEQFFGPGTRLTVL.

The rearrangement links TRBV11-2 to TRBJ2-1; D could derive from TRBD1 or TRBD2 (5 bases each). This CDR3 region has 14 residues. Trimming took 1 base from V and 7 from J, leaving 11 bases between them. The germline gives CDR1 SGHAT, CDR2 FQNNGV. The CDR3 loop is CASSLGLRGNEQFF. CDR3 coding DNA: TGTGCCAGCAGCTTAGGACTAAGGGGAAATGAGCAGTTCTTC.

The rearrangement uses TRBV18 and TRBJ2-1, with D unclear. The CDR3 is 15 residues long. The V gene's germline CDR1 is KGHSH and CDR2 LQKENI. With 2 bases removed from V and 5 bases from J, the gap between germline ends came to 13 bases. The DNA of the CDR3 is TGTGCCAGCTCACCAGGTCGGAGACACCACAATGAGCAGTTCTTC. Its protein product is CASSPGRRHHNEQFF.

In DNA, the CDR3 is TGCAGCGTTGAAGGGGGCGACGAAAAACTGTTTTTT. This gives the protein CSVEGGDEKLFF. The V gene is TRBV29-1, the J gene TRBJ1-4; D is perhaps TRBD1 (5 bases). CDR1 SQVTM and CDR2 ANQGSEA come from the germline V gene. The CDR3 sequence is 12 residues long. V gave up 1 base and J gave up 8 bases, with 8 bases separating them.

Here the CDR3 reads CAISDLQGGRTDTQYF. The CDR3, as DNA: TGTGCCATCAGTGACCTACAGGGGGGCCGCACAGATACGCAGTATTTT. V usage is TRBV10-3 and J usage is TRBJ2-3; 8 bases are a match to TRBD1. This CDR3 is 16 amino acids long. CDR1 and CDR2 (germline): ENHRY, SYGVKD. V lost 3 bases and J lost 1; bases outside the gene matches: 6.

The chain employs TRBV18 and TRBJ2-4; no clear D. The length of the CDR3 is 16 residues. The V and J ends lost 2 bases and 0 bases respectively, with 11 bases between them. Germline V CDR1 and CDR2: KGHSH, LQKENI. DNA of the CDR3: TGTGCCAGCTCACCAGGAAGGGTACTAGCCAAAAACATTCAGTACTTC. Amino acids: CASSPGRVLAKNIQYF.

V and J are TRBV2 and TRBJ1-6; D is unclear. Trimming shortened V by 7 bases and J by 7 bases, and 11 bases separated the two germline ends. The CDR3 consists of 13 residues. Germline CDR1 and CDR2: SNHLY and FYNNEI. CDR3 sequence: CASTEGGNSPLHF. CDR3 coding DNA: TGTGCCAGCACGGAAGGTGGGAATTCACCCCTCCACTTT.